This T cell receptor beta chain was recovered during a study of T cells in Graves' hyperthyroidism and ophthalmopathy. The CDR3 spans 11 residues. In germline, CDR1 is ENHRY, CDR2 SYGVKD. Trimming stripped 11 bases from V and 7 bases from J, with 12 bases between. It was RNA transcripts that yielded the amplified TCR beta CDR3 regions. A first-round RT-PCR of the TCR CDR3 used the HTBI primer set. A single record per CDR3 protein comes from TCRdb applying MiXCR to the multiplex PCR reads. The sample carries a few hundred thousand distinct CDR3 sequences, about 45% recorded once. Comments on this clonotype: The antigen is not known. This may come from a read error, since a much larger clone is one base off.

Overall study results and limits: Also found in blood were most expanded thyroid clonotypes above 0.001. A 13 V-J signature model discriminated ophthalmopathy versus stable hyperthyroidism.

The TCR was taken from a woman under 30 with Graves' hyperthyroidism. Sequencing was done on a sample of peripheral blood or thyroid tissue (not recorded which). The genes are TRBV10-3 and TRBJ1-3; D remains unclear. The chain's CDR3 is CAATIRNTIYF. The CDR3 coding sequence is TGTGCCGCTACAATTAGGAACACCATATATTTT.